Presented here are 23 T cell receptor beta chains from one specimen sequenced in a study of cytomegalovirus exposure and HLA in healthy donors. Researchers ran the PCR with 60 Vbeta and 13 Jbeta primers. Clones were read by immunoSEQ multiplex PCR, and TCRdb kept only the in-frame ones, dropping some. The profile covers some 250,000 clones, with roughly 82% appearing a single time and 5.4% taken by the ten largest. Sequences were obtained from PBMCs. These receptors came from a woman in her forties in good health and CMV-seropositive.

The gene calls are TRBV16 and TRBJ1-2; a weak D match, TRBD1 (6 bases). The CDR3 loop spans 18 amino acids. V lost 1 base to trimming and J lost 0 bases, with 18 bases between them. CDR1 KGHSY and CDR2 FQNENV come from the germline V gene. For the CDR3, the DNA is TGTGCCAGCAGCCAATTTCGTTGGGACAACGACCCTAACTATGGCTACACCTTC. Translated, it gives CASSQFRWDNDPNYGYTF. Using reference TRBV16 and TRBJ1-2 for the parts outside the CDR3, the full variable domain is GEEVAQTPKHLVRGEGQKAKLYCAPIKGHSYVFWYQQVLKNEFKFLISFQNENVFDETGMPKERFSAKCLPNSPCSLEIQATKLEDSAVYFCASSQFRWDNDPNYGYTFGSGTRLTVV.

The chain is built from TRBV4-1 and TRBJ2-3; 7 bases map to TRBD1. Looked up from germline, CDR1 is MGHRA and CDR2 is YSYEKL. This CDR3 contains 17 residues. J was trimmed by 2 bases and V by 4 bases; bases with no gene match: 12. The CDR3 region has the DNA TGCGCCAGCAGCCGAGGAAGGACAGGACTCGCCACAGATACGCAGTATTTT. It codes for CASSRGRTGLATDTQYF.

The chain carries TRBV25-1 and TRBJ2-5; 9 positions agree with TRBD2. V trimming: 4 bases; J trimming: 5 bases; junction bases outside the gene matches: 17. The CDR3 spans 18 residues. The germline V gene has CDR1 MGHDK and CDR2 SYGVNS. The CDR3 here is CASSGPMAGGSPWETQYF. CDR3 coding DNA: TGTGCCAGCAGTGGTCCCATGGCGGGAGGGTCCCCTTGGGAGACCCAGTACTTC.

The V gene is TRBV5-8, the J gene TRBJ2-3, with 10 bases lining up with TRBD2. CDR3 length: 15 residues. V trimming: 4 bases; J trimming: 4 bases; junction bases outside the gene matches: 6. CDR1 SGHTS and CDR2 YDEGEE come from the germline V gene. For the CDR3, the DNA is TGTGCCAGCAGCCCCAAAGCGGGAGGGCCAGATACGCAGTATTTT. Translating gives CASSPKAGGPDTQYF.

In nucleotides, the CDR3 is TGTGCCAGCAAGGGGACAGGGGGCAGGGAGAAGCCCCAGCATTTT. Encoded protein: CASKGTGGREKPQHF. The chain is built from TRBV28 and TRBJ1-5, with 12 positions matching TRBD1. Losses at the gene ends were 7 bases for V and 8 bases for J; bases not matched to a gene: 9. This CDR3 has 15 amino acids. In germline, CDR1 is MDHEN, CDR2 SYDVKM.

This sequence joins TRBV2 and TRBJ2-1; the match to TRBD1 covers 10 bases. The CDR3 contains 14 residues. Per germline, CDR1 SNHLY and CDR2 FYNNEI. V dropped 10 bases and J dropped 5; count of bases not matched to a gene: 8. CDR3 coding DNA: TGTGCCACCCTCGGGACAGGGGACCACAATGAGCAGTTCTTC. It specifies CATLGTGDHNEQFF.

The chain employs TRBV19 and TRBJ1-2; tentatively, D is TRBD1 (6 bases). The CDR3 consists of 15 residues. The V gene lost 0 bases and the J gene lost 8 bases, with 16 bases spanning the gap. Germline CDR1 and CDR2: LNHDA and SQIVND (reference sequence). The CDR3 sequence is CASSIDYSNRDGYTF. CDR3 bases: TGTGCCAGTAGTATAGATTACTCAAACAGGGACGGCTACACCTTC.

Remarks on this clone: Other DNA sequences of this sample code for an identical CDR3. The chain joins TRBV6-6 to TRBJ1-2; tentatively, D is TRBD1 (6 bases). The CDR3 length is 14 residues. Germline loops: CDR1 MNHNY, CDR2 SVGAGI (reference sequence). The V gene lost 5 bases and the J gene lost 2 bases, with 12 bases spanning the gap. CDR3 in amino acids: CASSQGQDNYGYTF. CDR3 in DNA: TGTGCCAGCAGTCAGGGGCAGGACAACTATGGCTACACCTTC.

This clone occurred a few times. Germline is not matched at one junction end, which may reflect a read error. The CDR3 DNA reads as TGTTCCAGCAGCACACAGGGTCCCGGGGAGCTGTTTTTT. This gives the protein CSSSTQGPGELFF. V gene TRBV7-9 combines with J gene TRBJ2-2; TRBD1 might be the D (6 bases). Per germline, CDR1 SEHNR and CDR2 FQNEAQ (reference sequence). The CDR3 length is 13 residues.

The genes are TRBV19 and TRBJ2-5, with 14 bases fitting TRBD2. The DNA matches TRBJ2-7 better at its end, which makes the J call doubtful. The CDR3 contains 15 residues. Germline values: CDR1 LNHDA, CDR2 SQIVND (reference sequence). The CDR3 nucleotides are TGTGCCAGTAGCCAGACTAGCGGGAGGGGGTACGAGCAGTACTTC. Residues: CASSQTSGRGYEQYF.

The chain combines TRBV30 with TRBJ1-2; D unclear. V was pared by 4 bases and J by 4 bases, with 10 bases between. CDR3 size: 12 residues. Germline V gives CDR1 GTSNPN, CDR2 SVGIG (reference sequence). The CDR3 reads CAWTDFSYGYTF. Here the CDR3 DNA reads TGTGCCTGGACAGATTTTTCCTATGGCTACACCTTC.

This clone was seen only a few times. The V and J genes are TRBV6-5 and TRBJ1-2; D may be TRBD1 (6 bases). Trimming removed 5 bases from V and 2 bases from J, with 15 bases in between. The CDR3 has 15 residues. Germline V gene sequence: CDR1 MNHEY, CDR2 SVGAGI. CDR3 sequence reads: CASSLTGSSNYGYTF. The CDR3 DNA reads as TGTGCCAGCAGTCTAACAGGGAGTTCCAACTATGGCTACACCTTC.

The V call is TRBV6-1, the J call TRBJ2-3, with no clear D. The CDR3 extends over 13 amino acids. V lost 6 bases, J lost 8 bases, and 15 bases lay in between. Germline CDR1 is MNHNS and CDR2 is SASEGT. The CDR3 region has the DNA TGTGCCAGCAGCCTAGACCTGCTGGGTACGCAGTATTTT. This encodes CASSLDLLGTQYF.

This chain links TRBV11-3 with TRBJ2-4, with D possibly matching TRBD1 (6 bases). Germline-derived CDR1 and CDR2 are SGHNT and YENEEA. The V and J ends lost 0 bases and 8 bases respectively, with 8 bases between them. This CDR3 spans 13 amino acids. CDR3 sequence reads: CASSLDPGDIQYF. In DNA, the CDR3 is TGTGCCAGCAGCTTAGACCCAGGGGACATTCAGTACTTC.

The rearrangement uses TRBV19 and TRBJ1-4; 11 nucleotides match TRBD1. Unmatched junction bases numbered 12, after V lost 3 bases and J lost 6 bases. CDR1 and CDR2 from the germline V gene are LNHDA and SQIVND (reference sequence). The CDR3 extends over 18 amino acids. CDR3 in DNA: TGTGCCAGTAGTATGGAAGCGGGACAGGGGGTCCAGGATGAAAAACTGTTTTTT. Encoded protein: CASSMEAGQGVQDEKLFF.

The rearrangement uses TRBV15 and TRBJ1-6, with a weak D call TRBD1 (6 bases). CDR3 length equals 13 residues. Germline V gene data show CDR1 as LNHNV and CDR2 as YYDKDF (reference sequence). V lost 0 bases and J 13 bases, leaving 10 bases between the germline ends. This CDR3 reads CATSRDRGQPLHF. The CDR3 nucleotides are TGTGCCACCAGCAGAGATCGTGGACAGCCCCTCCACTTT.

The chain uses TRBV25-1 and TRBJ2-7, with 8 bases that match TRBD1. Germline trimming cut 6 bases from V and 2 bases from J; bases unmatched to any gene: 3. CDR1 and CDR2 (germline): MGHDK, SYGVNS. The CDR3 runs to 13 residues. CDR3 region: CASRGQGTYEQYF. The CDR3 DNA sequence: TGTGCCAGCAGAGGACAGGGTACCTACGAGCAGTACTTC.

This chain connects TRBV4-1 to TRBJ1-6; 7 bases map to TRBD1. This CDR3 is 15 amino acids long. Germline CDR1 is MGHRA and CDR2 is YSYEKL. The J segment lost 6 bases and the V segment lost 5 bases, leaving 7 bases of the junction unmatched. The CDR3 reads CASSFTQGLNSPLHF. As DNA, the CDR3 is TGCGCCAGCAGCTTTACACAGGGGCTTAATTCACCCCTCCACTTT.

The chain employs TRBV7-3 and TRBJ1-1; D not certain. V was clipped by 1 base and J by 0 bases, with 9 bases between them. Germline CDR1 reads SGHTA; CDR2 reads FQGTGA. The CDR3 spans 15 residues. CDR3 bases: TGTGCCAGCAGCTTAAAACACGATATGAACACTGAAGCTTTCTTT. It specifies CASSLKHDMNTEAFF. Supplemented by reference TRBV7-3 and TRBJ1-1, the full variable domain reads GAGVSQTPSNKVTEKGKYVELRCDPISGHTALYWYRQSLGQGPEFLIYFQGTGAADDSGLPNDRFFAVRPEGSVSTLKIQRTERGDSAVYLCASSLKHDMNTEAFFGQGTRLTVV.

The chain combines TRBV7-2 with TRBJ1-2, with D possibly matching TRBD1 (6 bases). V was clipped by 4 bases and J by 2 bases, with 8 bases between them. The CDR3 is 13 residues long. CDR1 is SGHTA and CDR2 is FQGNSA in the germline V gene. The CDR3, as DNA: TGTGCCAGCAGCTCCAGGGGAAACTATGGCTACACCTTC. It translates to CASSSRGNYGYTF.

This clone appeared a few times. V gene TRBV5-1 combines with J gene TRBJ2-2; 7 bases agree with TRBD1. This CDR3 spans 13 amino acids. The J segment lost 7 bases and the V segment lost 9 bases, leaving 9 bases of the junction unmatched. Germline V lookup: CDR1 SGHRS, CDR2 YFSETQ. The CDR3 region has the DNA TGCGCCACCTCGACAGGGTCGGTCGGGGAGCTGTTTTTT. Its protein product is CATSTGSVGELFF.

The chain uses TRBV7-2 and TRBJ2-1; 7 nucleotides match TRBD2. The V gene's germline CDR1 is SGHTA and CDR2 FQGNSA. This CDR3 has 14 amino acids. J lost 4 bases, V lost 5 bases, and 5 bases had no gene match. CDR3 sequence (DNA): TGTGCCAGCAGCACCGGAGCGGGGTACAATGAGCAGTTCTTC. Translated, it gives CASSTGAGYNEQFF.

This clone was picked up a small number of times. The chain is built from TRBV25-1 and TRBJ1-2; perhaps TRBD1 as D (5 bases). The CDR3 has 14 amino acids. V was clipped by 1 base and J by 4 bases, with 10 bases between them. The V gene's germline CDR1 is MGHDK and CDR2 SYGVNS. The CDR3: CASSESGPGYGYTF. The DNA of the CDR3 is TGTGCCAGCAGTGAATCAGGGCCCGGCTATGGCTACACCTTC.